This entry lists 23 T cell receptor beta chains sequenced from one sample in a study of blood T cell repertoires in COVID-19. Here immunoSEQ multiplex PCR was the method, and the copy in TCRdb shows in-frame clones only, minus some. The table records 30,000 to 40,000 clones, 70% to 80% of them present only once. The specimen was peripheral blood. The receptors originated from a man older than 75 with acute or convalescent COVID-19.

The chain links TRBV5-5 to TRBJ2-2, with D maybe TRBD1 (7 bases). Trimming took 5 bases from V and 4 from J, leaving 18 bases between them. In germline, CDR1 is SGHKS, CDR2 YYEKEE (reference sequence). The CDR3 has 16 amino acids. CDR3 sequence: CASSWGGQVATGELFF. In DNA form, the CDR3 reads TGTGCCAGCAGTTGGGGAGGACAGGTGGCCACCGGGGAGCTGTTTTTT.

Here the CDR3 reads CASSWGQGGGYTF. For the CDR3, the DNA is TGTGCCAGCAGTTGGGGACAGGGTGGAGGCTACACCTTC. The chain employs TRBV6-5 and TRBJ1-2; 9 bases map to TRBD1. This CDR3 spans 13 amino acids. V was pared by 4 bases and J by 8 bases, with 5 bases of the junction left unmatched. CDR1 is MNHEY, CDR2 SVGAGI, per germline.

The rearrangement links TRBV29-1 to TRBJ2-2, with D unclear. The CDR3 loop spans 11 amino acids. Germline CDR1 SQVTM, CDR2 ANQGSEA. V was trimmed by 5 bases and J by 6 bases, leaving 7 bases between them. As DNA, the CDR3 is TGCAGCGTTCGTTTCTCCGGGGAGCTGTTTTTT. Protein: CSVRFSGELFF.

The chain recombines TRBV30 with TRBJ2-3; 8 bases line up with TRBD2. Germline CDR1 GTSNPN, CDR2 SVGIG (reference sequence). CDR3 length: 20 residues. The V and J ends lost 3 bases and 6 bases, in that order; junction bases with no gene match: 26. The CDR3 DNA is TGTGCCTGGAGGGACTGGACTAGCTACATGGGTGATTTAGCGATGGATACGCAGTATTTT. Its protein is CAWRDWTSYMGDLAMDTQYF.

V usage is TRBV7-3 and J usage is TRBJ1-1; D is undetermined. V was cut by 5 bases and J by 1 base, with 8 bases left in between. The CDR3 has 13 residues. Germline lookup yields CDR1 SGHTA and CDR2 FQGTGA. The DNA of the CDR3 is TGTGCCAGCAGCCCCTATAAGAACACTGAAGCTTTCTTT. Translated: CASSPYKNTEAFF.

V and J are TRBV4-2 and TRBJ2-5; TRBD2 matches 9 bases. The CDR3 is 16 residues long. Germline assignment: CDR1 LGHNA and CDR2 YNFKEQ. J lost 0 bases, V lost 3 bases, and 5 bases had no gene match. The CDR3 sequence: CASSQVAGANQETQYF. DNA of the CDR3: TGTGCCAGCAGCCAGGTAGCGGGGGCCAACCAAGAGACCCAGTACTTC.

DNA for the CDR3: TGTGCCAGCAGCGCCCGACTAGCGGGGGGGCTTGACACCGGGGAGCTGTTTTTT. It codes for CASSARLAGGLDTGELFF. This chain joins TRBV7-6 and TRBJ2-2; 14 nucleotides agree with TRBD2. Germline CDR1 is SGHVS and CDR2 is FNYEAQ. J was trimmed by 3 bases and V by 5 bases; bases with no gene match: 8. This CDR3 region has 18 residues.

V gene TRBV6-2 or TRBV6-3 combines with J gene TRBJ2-2, with TRBD2 matching 11 bases. This CDR3 comprises 18 residues. Unmatched junction bases numbered 11, after V lost 6 bases and J lost 2 bases. Germline V gene sequence: CDR1 MNHEY, CDR2 SVGEGT. The CDR3 region has the DNA TGTGCCAGCAGCCGGCCGCTAGCGGGGGGCGGTAACACCGGGGAGCTGTTTTTT. Translation: CASSRPLAGGGNTGELFF.

This rearrangement joins TRBV18 to TRBJ1-4; 7 bases match TRBD1. The CDR3 spans 14 residues. CDR1 and CDR2 (germline): KGHSH, LQKENI. J lost 4 bases, V lost 3 bases, and 2 bases had no gene match. CDR3 protein: CASSPQGGNEKLFF. As DNA, the CDR3 is TGTGCCAGCTCACCTCAGGGGGGTAATGAAAAACTGTTTTTT.

The genes are TRBV6-2 or TRBV6-3 and TRBJ1-5; 7 bases are a match to TRBD1. Germline V lookup: CDR1 MNHEY, CDR2 SVGEGT. The CDR3 totals 14 residues. V trimming: 2 bases; J trimming: 7 bases; junction bases outside the gene matches: 5. The CDR3 loop is CASSYRGGGQPQHF. CDR3 DNA sequence: TGTGCCAGCAGTTACAGAGGGGGCGGCCAGCCCCAGCATTTT.

The gene calls are TRBV7-2 and TRBJ2-7; 9 bases line up with TRBD2. Looked up from germline, CDR1 is SGHTA and CDR2 is FQGNSA. The V gene end was trimmed by 5 bases and the J gene end by 4 bases; junction bases not matched to a gene: 9. This CDR3 region has 15 residues. The CDR3 spells CASSLGGGREYEQYF. The CDR3 DNA reads as TGTGCCAGCAGCCTAGGGGGCGGGAGGGAGTACGAGCAGTACTTC.

The CDR3 sequence is CASSEAGETQYF. The CDR3 bases are TGTGCCAGCAGTGAGGCGGGAGAGACCCAGTACTTC. This chain links TRBV2 with TRBJ2-5; maybe TRBD2 (5 bases). The V gene's germline CDR1 is SNHLY and CDR2 FYNNEI. The CDR3 extends over 12 amino acids. V was clipped by 3 bases and J by 4 bases, with 6 bases between them. The full variable domain, in which reference TRBV2 and TRBJ2-5 provide the parts outside the CDR3, is EPEVTQTPSHQVTQMGQEVILRCVPISNHLYFYWYRQILGQKVEFLVSFYNNEISEKSEIFDDQFSVERPDGSNFTLKIRSTKLEDSAMYFCASSEAGETQYFGPGTRLLVL.

The J gene is TRBJ2-3, the V gene TRBV12-3 or TRBV12-4, with 8 bases fitting TRBD2. The CDR3 is made up of 13 amino acids. V was pared by 9 bases and J by 2 bases, with 4 bases of the junction left unmatched. The CDR3 region has the DNA TGTGCCAGTAAGCGGGGGTACACAGATACGCAGTATTTT. Protein sequence: CASKRGYTDTQYF.

This chain connects TRBV11-3 to TRBJ2-1; 9 positions agree with TRBD2. Germline V lookup: CDR1 SGHNT, CDR2 YENEEA. This CDR3 contains 16 residues. The V gene end was trimmed by 1 base and the J gene end by 2 bases; junction bases not matched to a gene: 3. Here the CDR3 DNA reads TGTGCCAGCAGCTTAGCTAGCGGGACTGCCTACAATGAGCAGTTCTTC. Translation gives CASSLASGTAYNEQFF.

The rearrangement uses TRBV28 and TRBJ2-1, with 15 bases fitting TRBD2. This CDR3 comprises 16 residues. Trimming cost V 5 bases and J 4 bases; bases outside gene matches: 3. CDR1 is MDHEN, CDR2 SYDVKM, per germline. DNA for the CDR3: TGTGCCAGCAGTGGGGGACTAGCGGGGGGATACAATGAGCAGTTCTTC. Residues: CASSGGLAGGYNEQFF.

The chain is built from TRBV7-9 and TRBJ2-5; 8 bases are a match to TRBD1. The CDR3 has 13 residues. V was clipped by 5 bases and J by 4 bases; unmatched bases: 3. The germline gives CDR1 SEHNR, CDR2 FQNEAQ (reference sequence). CDR3 amino acids: CASSRGQGETQYF. The CDR3 region has the DNA TGTGCCAGCAGCCGAGGACAGGGAGAGACCCAGTACTTC.

This clone was counted ten times or more. The chain couples TRBV13 to TRBJ2-7, with D perhaps matching TRBD1 (6 bases). The length of the CDR3 is 16 residues. Between the trimmed V and J ends, which lost 0 bases and 4 bases, there was a span of 16 bases. The germline CDR1 and CDR2 sequences are PRHDT and FYEKMQ (reference sequence). Written as DNA, the CDR3 is TGTGCCAGCAGCTTAGGGGGCGCAGGGGCGGCGTACGAGCAGTACTTC. Residues: CASSLGGAGAAYEQYF.

The rearrangement links TRBV9 to TRBJ2-1; tentative D call: TRBD1 (6 bases). The CDR3 contains 15 residues. V lost 4 bases to trimming and J lost 5 bases, with 16 bases between them. In germline, CDR1 is SGDLS, CDR2 YYNGEE. The CDR3, as DNA: TGTGCCAGCAGCCCCACCCGGACAGAGAACAATGAGCAGTTCTTC. The encoded protein is CASSPTRTENNEQFF.

J is TRBJ2-7 and V is TRBV12-3 or TRBV12-4; 8 nucleotides align to TRBD2. J was trimmed by 3 bases and V by 4 bases; bases with no gene match: 2. The CDR3 totals 13 residues. For the CDR3, the DNA is TGTGCCAGCAGTTCCCTAGCGGGCTACGAGCAGTACTTC. It specifies CASSSLAGYEQYF.

The chain links TRBV9 to TRBJ1-1; possible D gene TRBD1, 6 bases. The CDR3 covers 15 residues. V lost 0 bases, J lost 5 bases, and 14 bases lay in between. Germline V gives CDR1 SGDLS, CDR2 YYNGEE. The CDR3 reads CASSVGGRGLTEAFF. CDR3 DNA: TGTGCCAGCAGCGTAGGTGGCAGGGGATTAACTGAAGCTTTCTTT.

This chain joins TRBV6-5 and TRBJ1-4; 8 bases line up with TRBD1. The J segment lost 6 bases and the V segment lost 7 bases, leaving 7 bases of the junction unmatched. The CDR3 is 14 residues long. Germline values: CDR1 MNHEY, CDR2 SVGAGI. The CDR3 DNA sequence: TGTGCCAGCAAATTGACAGGGGCTGATGAAAAACTGTTTTTT. It specifies CASKLTGADEKLFF.

The chain couples TRBV9 to TRBJ2-3, with D perhaps TRBD2 (5 bases). The germline gives CDR1 SGDLS, CDR2 YYNGEE. The ends were cut back, 2 bases at V and 2 bases at J, with 12 bases in the middle. This CDR3 region has 15 residues. This CDR3 is CASSVRLAYTDTQYF. The CDR3 DNA reads TGTGCCAGCAGCGTTAGGCTAGCCTACACAGATACGCAGTATTTT.

This clone was detected a few times. The CDR3 bases are TGTGCCAGCAGCGCACAGGGGGCAAATTCACCCCTCCACTTT. Translated: CASSAQGANSPLHF. The chain is built from TRBV9 and TRBJ1-6; the match to TRBD1 covers 9 bases. CDR1 is SGDLS, CDR2 YYNGEE, per germline. This CDR3 spans 14 amino acids. V trimming: 3 bases; J trimming: 7 bases; junction bases outside the gene matches: 2.